These T cell receptor beta chains were read from a single sample in a study of blood T cell repertoires in COVID-19. TCRdb's table, derived via immunoSEQ multiplex PCR, lists solely in-frame clones and lacks some. The sample consists of around 120,000 clones, more than 75% of them appearing once. The sequenced sample consisted of peripheral blood. All receptors derive from a middle-aged man with acute or convalescent COVID-19. Both conserved end residues are part of each CDR3.

V gene,CDR3 length,CDR3 protein
TRBV18,15,CASSPPGGLNTEAFF
TRBV18,16,CASSPQDTWTTDTQYF
TRBV1,17,CTSSQGPLQRVFYEQYF
TRBV7-2,15,CASSLASTGAFGYTF
TRBV20-1,13,CSASGQGHQPQHF
TRBV30,13,CAWSVQGVVEQYF
TRBV5-1,15,CASSLGDISTDTQYF
TRBV10-1,18,CASRRGTSGRARQDTQYF
TRBV27,17,CASSLVKDFLRGTEAFF
TRBV19,12,CASSIVRGTQFF
TRBV24-1,14,CATSDLRGTGELFF
TRBV30,14,CAWSHSVAGNTIYF
TRBV2,14,CASSDSPGGDTQYF
TRBV7-9,14,CASSFRLAGGEQFF
TRBV5-1,15,CASSLGIAGYYEQYF
TRBV5-6,17,CASSLVGGRGRQETQYF
TRBV27,16,CASSPTVFASSSKQYF
TRBV2,15,CASSDGTASNQPQHF
TRBV30,16,CALMRDRGLGANVLTF
TRBV2,14,CASSRAGGADTQYF
TRBV12-5,15,CASGLRTGRPYEQYF
TRBV7-9,14,CASSAIASSYEQYF
TRBV9,14,CASTNTGPNQPQHF
TRBV5-1,14,CASSLDRGGTEAFF
TRBV19,14,CASSRQGWREKLFF
TRBV24-1,16,CATSGPRDRGRHEQFF
TRBV5-1,14,CASSARTGSAEAFF
TRBV7-9,15,CASSLQREGYNEQFF
TRBV5-1,16,CASSLELAGGRNEQFF
TRBV7-2,15,CASSLGVGAPTEAFF
TRBV5-1,16,CASSHAQGSSYNEQFF
TRBV27,15,CASSPQGLLPTEAFF
TRBV11-2,15,CASSFGGGTTDTQYF
TRBV5-6,16,CASSLIPTRANTEAFF
TRBV19,13,CASTVSDSYGYTF
TRBV20-1,14,CSATEAPNTGELFF
TRBV4-2,18,CASSQDPRDRGRIIGYTF
TRBV29-1,14,CSVEAPPSGYEQFF
TRBV6-5,14,CASLGQGYNSPLHF
TRBV5-1,13,CASSLAGTSEQFF
TRBV6-1,17,CASSEDYGGRSHNEQFF
TRBV7-9,13,CASRARQGGEQYF